This is a list of T cell receptor beta chains from one sample in a study of T cells in Graves' hyperthyroidism and ophthalmopathy. TCRdb reprocessed the multiplex PCR reads via MiXCR and lists one record per CDR3 protein. The table records around 300,000 distinct CDR3 sequences, roughly 15% of them present only once. Sequencing was carried out using blood. These receptors all stem from a woman aged 40 to 50 with Graves' hyperthyroidism. CDR3s include the opening cysteine and the closing phenylalanine or tryptophan. D genes are given only for firm matches. Rows may omit the clone size; those that give it use once, few, many or a size class.

v_gene: TRBV28
j_gene: TRBJ1-1
d_gene: TRBD1
abundance: many
CDR3nt: TGTGCCAGCAGGCTGGGACAGGGGCCGGGCACTGAAGCTTTCTTT
CDR3aa: CASRLGQGPGTEAFF

v_gene: TRBV7-2
j_gene: TRBJ2-2
d_gene: TRBD2
abundance: .
CDR3nt: TGTGCCAGCAGCATTCGGGACTATGGGAGCGGGGAGCTGTTTTTT
CDR3aa: CASSIRDYGSGELFF

v_gene: TRBV18
j_gene: TRBJ2-2
d_gene: .
abundance: many
CDR3nt: TGTGCCAGCTCAAGGCAGGACACCGGGGAGCTGTTTTTT
CDR3aa: CASSRQDTGELFF

v_gene: TRBV7-2
j_gene: TRBJ2-1
d_gene: .
abundance: .
CDR3nt: TGTGCCAGCAGCACCGGGACATACTCCTACAATGAGCAGTTCTTC
CDR3aa: CASSTGTYSYNEQFF

v_gene: TRBV2
j_gene: TRBJ2-7
d_gene: TRBD2
abundance: many
CDR3nt: TGTGCCAGCAGTGAAGGCCTAGCGGGAGGCGGGACCGAGCAGTACTTC
CDR3aa: CASSEGLAGGGTEQYF

v_gene: TRBV19
j_gene: TRBJ2-6
d_gene: TRBD1
abundance: .
CDR3nt: TGTGCCAGTAGTATAGTCGGGACAGGGGCCCCTGGGGCCAACGTCCTGACTTTC
CDR3aa: CASSIVGTGAPGANVLTF

v_gene: TRBV6-1
j_gene: TRBJ1-2
d_gene: TRBD1
abundance: many
CDR3nt: TGTGCCACCTACAAGGGACAGATCTATGGCTACACCTTC
CDR3aa: CATYKGQIYGYTF

v_gene: TRBV24-1
j_gene: TRBJ2-5
d_gene: TRBD1
abundance: .
CDR3nt: TGTGCCACCAGTGATTACCCCGACAGGGGTGAAGAGACCCAGTACTTC
CDR3aa: CATSDYPDRGEETQYF

v_gene: TRBV12-3/TRBV12-4
j_gene: TRBJ2-7
d_gene: .
abundance: .
CDR3nt: TGCGCCAGCAGAAGGACAGTCTCTGACGAGCAGTACTTC
CDR3aa: CASRRTVSDEQYF

v_gene: TRBV24-1
j_gene: TRBJ2-2
d_gene: .
abundance: many
CDR3nt: TGTGCCACCAGTGACAGGCTAGAGAGGGCCGGGGAGCTGTTTTTT
CDR3aa: CATSDRLERAGELFF

v_gene: TRBV28
j_gene: TRBJ2-2
d_gene: .
abundance: many
CDR3nt: TGTGCCAGCAGATCGGGCCCGAACACCGGGGAGCTGTTTTTT
CDR3aa: CASRSGPNTGELFF